This section outlines one T cell receptor beta chain sequence together with its context. Its antigen is still unknown. The data are from a study of beta chain features in type 1 diabetes. Study-level results: Type 1 diabetes patients had fewer VDJ junction insertions and more deletions.

This CDR3 region has 13 residues. CDR1 LGHNA and CDR2 YSLEER come from the germline V gene. The J segment lost 6 bases and the V segment lost 4 bases, leaving 2 bases of the junction unmatched. The whole isolated RNA underwent reverse transcription, so sequencing captured expressed TCRB transcripts. Clones were sequenced by immunoSEQ multiplex PCR, and TCRdb holds only the in-frame ones, with some missing. The data hold 900,000 or so clones, with 15% to 20% observed a single time. Material for sequencing was naive CD4+ T cells from blood. The origin of this receptor is a woman younger than 30 in good health. The chain carries TRBV4-3 and TRBJ2-3, with 9 bases aligning to TRBD2. CDR3 DNA: TGCGCCAGCAGCCCGGGACTAGCTGATACGCAGTATTTT. This translates into CASSPGLADTQYF.